These 13 T cell receptor beta chains came from one sample sequenced in a study of blood T cell repertoires in COVID-19 (dated by TCRdb to 2018 to 2020). Library preparation was by the immunoSEQ multiplex PCR assay. TCRdb holds this immuneACCESS table with in-frame rearrangements only. Some clones are missing; in checked studies, unresolved V genes explain under half, and the rest has no known cause. The table for this sample lists a few hundred thousand clones; around 91% of them were counted only once. The ten largest clones capture over 3.5% of the sample. The sequencing input was PBMCs or T cells enriched from blood (not recorded which). The receptors come from a young woman with acute COVID-19.

A few counts support this clone. The chain combines TRBV11-2 with TRBJ1-1; D call uncertain. Germline V CDR1 and CDR2: SGHAT, FQNNGV. This CDR3 is built from 14 residues. Trimming removed 0 bases from V and 7 bases from J, with 12 bases in between. The chain's CDR3 is CASSLDRRGIEAFF. CDR3 DNA: TGTGCCAGCAGCTTAGATCGACGGGGAATTGAAGCTTTCTTT.

V usage is TRBV27 and J usage is TRBJ2-5, with D perhaps matching TRBD2 (5 bases). The CDR3 is made up of 15 amino acids. Germline V CDR1 and CDR2: MNHEY, SMNVEV (reference sequence). Trimming pared 8 bases from V and 3 bases from J, leaving 19 bases between. The CDR3 here is CASSTRPGTKETQYF. The CDR3 DNA is TGTGCCAGCTCGACGCGACCGGGAACAAAAGAGACCCAGTACTTC.

The chain links TRBV19 to TRBJ1-2; D unclear. Germline loops: CDR1 LNHDA, CDR2 SQIVND (reference sequence). Trimming left V 5 bases short and J 8 bases short, with 24 bases between. The CDR3 is 16 residues long. CDR3 region: CASSPSGITVRWGYTF. The DNA of the CDR3 is TGTGCCAGTAGTCCAAGCGGGATTACAGTCCGCTGGGGCTACACCTTC.

About this clone: The sample contains more than one DNA sequence encoding this CDR3. The CDR3 DNA follows: TGTGCCAGCCGACAGGGTGGCGGAAACACCATATATTTT. Its protein product is CASRQGGGNTIYF. The rearrangement links TRBV28 to TRBJ1-3, with 7 nucleotides matching TRBD1. With 8 bases clipped from V and 4 bases from J, the junction kept 5 bases outside the gene matches. In germline, CDR1 is MDHEN, CDR2 SYDVKM. The CDR3 has 13 residues.

CDR3 residues: CAASPAETGELFF. CDR3 coding DNA: TGTGCCGCTTCCCCCGCCGAGACCGGGGAGCTGTTTTTT. J is TRBJ2-2 and V is TRBV13; the D is unclear. Germline V gene lookup returns CDR1 PRHDT and CDR2 FYEKMQ (reference sequence). V was shortened by 11 bases and J by 5 bases, with 15 bases between the two germline ends. CDR3 size: 13 residues.

The V gene is TRBV7-2, the J gene TRBJ2-5; D is possibly TRBD2 (6 bases). CDR3 length: 13 amino acids. The germline V and J ends were trimmed by 2 bases and 10 bases, with 14 bases remaining between them. Germline V gives CDR1 SGHTA, CDR2 FQGNSA. CDR3 amino acids: CASSLRRDRDQYF. The CDR3 DNA sequence: TGTGCCAGCAGCTTAAGGAGGGATCGGGACCAGTACTTC. Drawing the rest from reference TRBV7-2 and TRBJ2-5, the complete variable domain is GAGVSQSPSNKVTEKGKDVELRCDPISGHTALYWYRQSLGQGLEFLIYFQGNSAPDKSGLPSDRFSAERTGGSVSTLTIQRTQQEDSAVYLCASSLRRDRDQYFGPGTRLLVL.

The chain has TRBV4-1 and TRBJ2-1, with D perhaps matching TRBD2 (6 bases). Trimming took off 4 bases at V and 6 bases at J, with 19 bases between the two ends. The length of the CDR3 is 16 residues. From germline, CDR1 is MGHRA and CDR2 YSYEKL. CDR3 protein: CASSPTREAAGNEQFF. The CDR3 DNA follows: TGCGCCAGCAGCCCAACGAGGGAGGCCGCCGGCAATGAGCAGTTCTTC.

V and J are TRBV5-1 and TRBJ2-1, with 9 bases that match TRBD2. CDR1 is SGHRS and CDR2 is YFSETQ in the germline V gene. This CDR3 region has 15 residues. J was trimmed by 3 bases and V by 4 bases; bases with no gene match: 5. As DNA, the CDR3 is TGCGCCAGCAGCGCTAGCGGGAACCTCTACAATGAGCAGTTCTTC. This gives the protein CASSASGNLYNEQFF. Complete variable domain (other parts from reference TRBV5-1 and TRBJ2-1): KAGVTQTPRYLIKTRGQQVTLSCSPISGHRSVSWYQQTPGQGLQFLFEYFSETQRNKGNFPGRFSGRQFSNSRSEMNVSTLELGDSALYLCASSASGNLYNEQFFGPGTRLTVL.

This chain uses TRBV28 with TRBJ2-3; 13 nucleotides agree with TRBD2. The germline CDR1 and CDR2 sequences are MDHEN and SYDVKM. The CDR3 totals 15 residues. V gave up 5 bases and J gave up 5 bases; unmatched junction bases: 4. CDR3 residues: CASSVLAGGRDTQYF. CDR3 in DNA: TGTGCCAGCAGTGTACTAGCGGGAGGGCGAGATACGCAGTATTTT.

The chain recombines TRBV19 with TRBJ2-1; 7 bases are a match to TRBD1. Germline lookup yields CDR1 LNHDA and CDR2 SQIVND (reference sequence). CDR3 length: 15 amino acids. J was trimmed by 0 bases and V by 5 bases; bases with no gene match: 4. The chain's CDR3 is CASSEQGISYNEQFF. The DNA for the CDR3 is TGTGCCAGTAGTGAACAGGGGATCTCCTACAATGAGCAGTTCTTC.

This rearrangement joins TRBV5-6 to TRBJ2-3, with 10 positions matching TRBD2. Germline assignment: CDR1 SGHDT and CDR2 YYEEEE. This CDR3 has 15 amino acids. With 3 bases clipped from V and 2 bases from J, the junction kept 3 bases outside the gene matches. The CDR3 sequence is CASSSLAGITDTQYF. The DNA for the CDR3 is TGTGCCAGCAGCTCACTAGCGGGGATCACAGATACGCAGTATTTT.

The chain combines TRBV25-1 with TRBJ1-2, with D possibly being TRBD1 (5 bases). Trimming stripped 8 bases from V and 3 bases from J, with 10 bases between. There are 12 residues in the CDR3. Germline loops: CDR1 MGHDK, CDR2 SYGVNS. In DNA form, the CDR3 reads TGTGCCAGCCTCGACAGCTACTATGGCTACACCTTC. Translation gives CASLDSYYGYTF.

The chain employs TRBV5-1 and TRBJ2-1, with 8 bases aligning to TRBD1. The CDR3 totals 16 residues. CDR1 and CDR2 from the germline V gene are SGHRS and YFSETQ. The junction had 11 bases not matched to a gene; V was cut back by 0 bases and J by 9 bases. The CDR3, as DNA: TGCGCCAGCAGCTTGGCCAGGGGGCTGCGTTCGTCTGAGCAGTTCTTC. Its protein is CASSLARGLRSSEQFF.